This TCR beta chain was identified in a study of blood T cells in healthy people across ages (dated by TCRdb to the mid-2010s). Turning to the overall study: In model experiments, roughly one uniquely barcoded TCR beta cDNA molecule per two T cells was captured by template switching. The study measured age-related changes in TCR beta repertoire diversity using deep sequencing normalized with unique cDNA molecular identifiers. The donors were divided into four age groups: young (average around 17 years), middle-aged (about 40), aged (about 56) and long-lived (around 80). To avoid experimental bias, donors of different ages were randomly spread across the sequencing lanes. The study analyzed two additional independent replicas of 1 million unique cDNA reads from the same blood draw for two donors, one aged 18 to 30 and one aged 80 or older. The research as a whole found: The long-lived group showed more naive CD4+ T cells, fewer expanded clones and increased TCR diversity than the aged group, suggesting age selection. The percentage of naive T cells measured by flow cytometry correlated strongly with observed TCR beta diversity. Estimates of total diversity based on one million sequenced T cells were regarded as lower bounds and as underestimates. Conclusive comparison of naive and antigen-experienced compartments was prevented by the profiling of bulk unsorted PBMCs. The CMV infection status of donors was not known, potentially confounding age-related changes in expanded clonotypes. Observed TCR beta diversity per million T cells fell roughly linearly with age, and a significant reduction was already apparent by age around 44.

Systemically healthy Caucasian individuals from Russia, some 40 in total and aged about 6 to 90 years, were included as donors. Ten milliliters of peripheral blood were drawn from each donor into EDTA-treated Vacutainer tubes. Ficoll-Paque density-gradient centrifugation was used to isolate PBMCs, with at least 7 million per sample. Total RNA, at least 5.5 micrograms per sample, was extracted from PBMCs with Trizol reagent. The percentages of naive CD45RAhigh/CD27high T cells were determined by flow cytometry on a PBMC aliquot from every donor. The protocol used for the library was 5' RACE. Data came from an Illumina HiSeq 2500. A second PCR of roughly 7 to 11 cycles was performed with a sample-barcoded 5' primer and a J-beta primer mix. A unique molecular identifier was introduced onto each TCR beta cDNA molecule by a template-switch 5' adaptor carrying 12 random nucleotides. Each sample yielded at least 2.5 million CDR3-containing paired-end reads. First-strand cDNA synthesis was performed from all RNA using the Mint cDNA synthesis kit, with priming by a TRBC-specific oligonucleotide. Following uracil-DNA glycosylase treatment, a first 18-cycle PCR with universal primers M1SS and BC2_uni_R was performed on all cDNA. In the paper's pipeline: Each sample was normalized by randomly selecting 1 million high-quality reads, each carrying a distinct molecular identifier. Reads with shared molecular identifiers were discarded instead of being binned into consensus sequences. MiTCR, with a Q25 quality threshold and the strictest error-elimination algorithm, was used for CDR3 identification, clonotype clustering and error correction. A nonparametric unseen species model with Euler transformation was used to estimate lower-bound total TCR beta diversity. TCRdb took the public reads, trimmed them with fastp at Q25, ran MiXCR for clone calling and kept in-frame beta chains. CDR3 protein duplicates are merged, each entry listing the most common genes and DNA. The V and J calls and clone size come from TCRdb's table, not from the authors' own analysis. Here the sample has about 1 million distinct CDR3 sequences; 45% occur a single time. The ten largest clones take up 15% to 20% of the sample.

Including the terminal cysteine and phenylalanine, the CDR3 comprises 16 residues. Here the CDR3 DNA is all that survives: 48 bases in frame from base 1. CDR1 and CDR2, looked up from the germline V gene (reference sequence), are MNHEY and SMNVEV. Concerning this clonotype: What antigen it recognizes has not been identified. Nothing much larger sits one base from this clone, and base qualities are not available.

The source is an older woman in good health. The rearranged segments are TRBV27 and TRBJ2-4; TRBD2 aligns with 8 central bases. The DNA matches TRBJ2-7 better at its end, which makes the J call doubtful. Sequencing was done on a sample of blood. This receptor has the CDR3 CATRGSGTGPYYEQYF. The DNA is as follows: TGTGCCACCAGGGGTAGCGGGACTGGCCCCTACTACGAGCAGTACTTC.